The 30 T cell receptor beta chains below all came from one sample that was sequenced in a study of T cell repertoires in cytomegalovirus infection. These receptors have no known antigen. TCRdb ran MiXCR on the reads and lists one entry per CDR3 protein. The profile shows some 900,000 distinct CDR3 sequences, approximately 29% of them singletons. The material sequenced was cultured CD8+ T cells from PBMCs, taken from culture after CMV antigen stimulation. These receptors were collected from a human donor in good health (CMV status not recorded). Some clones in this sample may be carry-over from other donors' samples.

CDR3 amino acids: CASSQTLSWGGTDTQYF. CDR3 DNA: TGCGCCAGCAGCCAAACGCTTAGCTGGGGTGGCACAGATACGCAGTATTTT. The chain couples TRBV4-1 to TRBJ2-3; D remains ambiguous. Trimming shortened V by 2 bases and J by 1 base, and 16 bases separated the two germline ends. The CDR3 runs 17 residues. CDR1 is MGHRA, CDR2 YSYEKL, per germline.

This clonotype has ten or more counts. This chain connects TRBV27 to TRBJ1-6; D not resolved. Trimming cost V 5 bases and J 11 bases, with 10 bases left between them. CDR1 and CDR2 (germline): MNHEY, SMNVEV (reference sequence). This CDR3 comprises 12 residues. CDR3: CASSRVQAPLHF. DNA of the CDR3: TGTGCCAGCAGTCGGGTCCAAGCACCCCTCCACTTT.

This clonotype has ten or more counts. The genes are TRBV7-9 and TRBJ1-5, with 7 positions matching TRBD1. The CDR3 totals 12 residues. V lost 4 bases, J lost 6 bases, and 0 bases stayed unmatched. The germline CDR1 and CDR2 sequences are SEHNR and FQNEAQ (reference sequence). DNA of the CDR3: TGTGCCAGCAGCTCAGGGGGTCAGCCCCAGCATTTT. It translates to CASSSGGQPQHF.

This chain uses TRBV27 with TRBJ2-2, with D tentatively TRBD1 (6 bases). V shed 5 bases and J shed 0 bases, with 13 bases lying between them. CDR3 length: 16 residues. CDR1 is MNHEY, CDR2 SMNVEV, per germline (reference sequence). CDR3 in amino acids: CASSGPGQSNTGELFF. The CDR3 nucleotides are TGTGCCAGCAGTGGGCCCGGACAGTCGAACACCGGGGAGCTGTTTTTT.

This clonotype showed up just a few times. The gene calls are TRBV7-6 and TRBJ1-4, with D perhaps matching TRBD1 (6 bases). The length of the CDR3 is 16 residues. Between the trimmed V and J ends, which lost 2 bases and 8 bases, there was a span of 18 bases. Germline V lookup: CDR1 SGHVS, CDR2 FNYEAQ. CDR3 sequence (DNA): TGTGCCAGCAGCTTAATGTCCCAGGGGTCGGGAGAAAAACTGTTTTTT. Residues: CASSLMSQGSGEKLFF. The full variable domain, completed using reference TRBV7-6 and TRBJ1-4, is GAGVSQSPRYKVTKRGQDVALRCDPISGHVSLYWYRQALGQGPEFLTYFNYEAQQDKSGLPNDRFSAERPEGSISTLTIQRTEQRDSAMYRCASSLMSQGSGEKLFFGSGTQLSVL.

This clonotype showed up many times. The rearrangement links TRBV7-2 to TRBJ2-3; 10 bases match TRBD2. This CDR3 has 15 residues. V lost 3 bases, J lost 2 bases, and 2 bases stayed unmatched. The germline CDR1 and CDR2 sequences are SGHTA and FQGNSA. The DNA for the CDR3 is TGTGCCAGCAGCTTTAGCGGGGGGTTCACAGATACGCAGTATTTT. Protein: CASSFSGGFTDTQYF. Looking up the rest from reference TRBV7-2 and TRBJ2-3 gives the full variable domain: GAGVSQSPSNKVTEKGKDVELRCDPISGHTALYWYRQSLGQGLEFLIYFQGNSAPDKSGLPSDRFSAERTGGSVSTLTIQRTQQEDSAVYLCASSFSGGFTDTQYFGPGTRLTVL.

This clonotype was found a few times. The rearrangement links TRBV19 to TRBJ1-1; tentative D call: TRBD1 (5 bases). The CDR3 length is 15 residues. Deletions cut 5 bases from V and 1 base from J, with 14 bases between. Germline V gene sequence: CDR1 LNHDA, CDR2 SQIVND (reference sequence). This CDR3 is CASSWRQRENTEAFF. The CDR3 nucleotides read TGTGCCAGTAGTTGGCGACAGAGGGAGAACACTGAAGCTTTCTTT.

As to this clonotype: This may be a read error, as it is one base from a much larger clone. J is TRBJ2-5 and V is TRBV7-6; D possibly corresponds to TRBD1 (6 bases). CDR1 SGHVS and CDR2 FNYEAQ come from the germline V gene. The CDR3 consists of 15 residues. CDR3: CVSSLVDRIQETQYF. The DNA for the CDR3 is TGTGTCAGCAGCTTAGTAGACAGGATCCAAGAGACCCAGTACTTC.

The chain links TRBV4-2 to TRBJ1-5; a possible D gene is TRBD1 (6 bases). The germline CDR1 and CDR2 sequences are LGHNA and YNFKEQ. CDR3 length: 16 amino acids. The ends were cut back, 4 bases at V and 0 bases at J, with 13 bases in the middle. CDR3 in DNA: TGTGCCAGCAGCCGGGGGGCAGGGACTAGCAATCAGCCCCAGCATTTT. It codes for CASSRGAGTSNQPQHF.

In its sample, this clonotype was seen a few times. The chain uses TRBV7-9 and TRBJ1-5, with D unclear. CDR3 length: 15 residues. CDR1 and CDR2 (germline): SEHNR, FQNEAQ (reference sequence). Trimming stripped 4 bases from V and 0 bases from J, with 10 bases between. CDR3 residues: CASSYNEDSNQPQHF. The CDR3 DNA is TGTGCCAGCAGCTATAACGAAGATAGCAATCAGCCCCAGCATTTT.

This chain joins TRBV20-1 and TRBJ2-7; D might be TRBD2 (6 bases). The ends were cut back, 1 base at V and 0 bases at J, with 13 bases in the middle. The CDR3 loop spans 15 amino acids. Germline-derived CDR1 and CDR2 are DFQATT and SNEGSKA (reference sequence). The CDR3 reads CSARGRESASYEQYV. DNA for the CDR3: TGCAGTGCTAGAGGGAGGGAATCTGCCTCCTACGAGCAGTACGTC.

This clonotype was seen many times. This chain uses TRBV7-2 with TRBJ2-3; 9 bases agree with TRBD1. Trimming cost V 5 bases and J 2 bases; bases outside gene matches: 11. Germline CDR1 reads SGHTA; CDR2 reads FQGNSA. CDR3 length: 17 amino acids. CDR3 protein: CASSIFPGQGHTDTQYF. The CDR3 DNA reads TGTGCCAGCAGCATCTTTCCGGGACAGGGTCACACAGATACGCAGTATTTT.

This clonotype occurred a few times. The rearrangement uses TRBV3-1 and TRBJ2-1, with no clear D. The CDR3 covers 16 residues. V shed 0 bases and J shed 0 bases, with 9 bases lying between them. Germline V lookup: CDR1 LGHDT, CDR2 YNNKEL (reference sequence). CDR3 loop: CASSQDFGNSYNEQFF. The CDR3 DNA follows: TGTGCCAGCAGCCAAGATTTCGGCAACTCCTACAATGAGCAGTTCTTC.

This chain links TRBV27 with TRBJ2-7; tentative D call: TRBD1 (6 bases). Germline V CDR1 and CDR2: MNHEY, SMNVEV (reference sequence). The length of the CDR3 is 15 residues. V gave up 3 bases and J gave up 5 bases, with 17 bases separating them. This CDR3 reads CASSFLGTGPHEQYF. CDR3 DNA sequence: TGTGCCAGCAGTTTCTTGGGAACAGGGCCCCACGAGCAGTACTTC.

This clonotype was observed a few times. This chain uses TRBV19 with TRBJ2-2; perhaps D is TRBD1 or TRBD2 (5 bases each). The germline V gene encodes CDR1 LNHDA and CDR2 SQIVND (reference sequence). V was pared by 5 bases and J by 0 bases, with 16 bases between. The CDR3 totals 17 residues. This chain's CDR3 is CASSPRDGEPNTGELFF. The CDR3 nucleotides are TGTGCCAGTAGTCCCCGGGACGGAGAGCCGAACACCGGGGAGCTGTTTTTT.

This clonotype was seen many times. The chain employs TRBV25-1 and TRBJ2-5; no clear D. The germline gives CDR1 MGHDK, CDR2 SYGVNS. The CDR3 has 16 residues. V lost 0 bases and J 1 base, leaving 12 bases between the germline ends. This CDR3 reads CASSEYEAGPQETQYF. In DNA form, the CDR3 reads TGTGCCAGCAGTGAATACGAGGCAGGACCCCAAGAGACCCAGTACTTC.

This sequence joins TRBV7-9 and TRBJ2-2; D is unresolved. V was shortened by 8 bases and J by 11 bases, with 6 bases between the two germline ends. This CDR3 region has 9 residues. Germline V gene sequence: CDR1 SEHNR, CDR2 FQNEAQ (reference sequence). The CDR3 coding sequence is TGTGCCAGCGGTAACGAGCTGTTTTTT. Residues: CASGNELFF.

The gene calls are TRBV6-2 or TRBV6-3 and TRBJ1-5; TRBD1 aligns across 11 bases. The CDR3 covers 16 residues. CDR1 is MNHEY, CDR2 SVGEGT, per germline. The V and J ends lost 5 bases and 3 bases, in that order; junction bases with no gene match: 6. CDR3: CASSEGDRGVNQPQHF. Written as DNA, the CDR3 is TGTGCCAGCAGTGAAGGGGACAGGGGGGTCAATCAGCCCCAGCATTTT.

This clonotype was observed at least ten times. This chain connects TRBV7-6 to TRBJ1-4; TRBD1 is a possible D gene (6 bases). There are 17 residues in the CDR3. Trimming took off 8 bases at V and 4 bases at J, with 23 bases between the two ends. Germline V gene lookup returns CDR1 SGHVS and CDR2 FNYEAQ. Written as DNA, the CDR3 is TGTGCCAGCGGGCGGAGCAGGGGCGCCAATAATAATGAAAAACTGTTTTTT. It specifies CASGRSRGANNNEKLFF.

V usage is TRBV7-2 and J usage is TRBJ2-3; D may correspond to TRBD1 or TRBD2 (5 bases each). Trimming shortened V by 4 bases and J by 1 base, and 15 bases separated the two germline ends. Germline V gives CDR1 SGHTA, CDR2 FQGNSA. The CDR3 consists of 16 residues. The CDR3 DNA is TGTGCCAGCAGCTCCCATCGGGGACGCGGCACAGATACGCAGTATTTT. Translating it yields CASSSHRGRGTDTQYF.

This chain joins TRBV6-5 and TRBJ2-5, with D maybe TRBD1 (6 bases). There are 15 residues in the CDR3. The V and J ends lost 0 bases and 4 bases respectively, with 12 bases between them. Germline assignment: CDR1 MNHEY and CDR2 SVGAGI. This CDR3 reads CASSYSTGLGETQYF. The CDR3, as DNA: TGTGCCAGCAGTTACTCTACAGGGTTGGGAGAGACCCAGTACTTC.

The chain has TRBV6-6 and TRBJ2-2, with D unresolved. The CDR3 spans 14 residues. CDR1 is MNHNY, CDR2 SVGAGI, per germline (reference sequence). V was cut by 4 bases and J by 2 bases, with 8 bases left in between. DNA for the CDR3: TGTGCCAGCAGTTCGTGGGGTAACACCGGGGAGCTGTTTTTT. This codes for CASSSWGNTGELFF.

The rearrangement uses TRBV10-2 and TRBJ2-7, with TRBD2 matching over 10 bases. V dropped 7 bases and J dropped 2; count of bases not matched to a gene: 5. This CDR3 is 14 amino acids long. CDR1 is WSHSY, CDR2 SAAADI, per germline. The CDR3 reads CASISSGGPYEQYV. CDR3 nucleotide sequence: TGCGCCAGCATAAGTAGCGGGGGGCCCTACGAGCAGTACGTC.

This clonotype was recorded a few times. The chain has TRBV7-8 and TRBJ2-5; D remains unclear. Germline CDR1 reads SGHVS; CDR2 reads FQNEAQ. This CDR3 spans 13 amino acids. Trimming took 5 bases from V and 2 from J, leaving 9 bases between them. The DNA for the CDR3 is TGTGCCAGCAGCCTCATCCTTCAAGAGACCCAGTACTTC. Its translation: CASSLILQETQYF.

DNA for the CDR3: TGTGCCAGCACCAATAGGGGACTAGCGGGCACAGATACGCAGTATTTT. Its translation is CASTNRGLAGTDTQYF. The chain links TRBV6-2 or TRBV6-3 to TRBJ2-3, with 11 bases identical to TRBD2. The CDR3 runs 16 residues. The ends lost 7 bases at V and 1 base at J; junction bases unmatched: 7. Germline lookup yields CDR1 MNHEY and CDR2 SVGEGT.

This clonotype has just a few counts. The CDR3 coding sequence is TGCAGCGAGAACTATGGCTACACCTTC. Protein: CSENYGYTF. V gene TRBV29-1 combines with J gene TRBJ1-2; D uncertain. CDR1 and CDR2 (germline): SQVTM, ANQGSEA. V shed 7 bases and J shed 2 bases, with 2 bases lying between them. The CDR3 is 9 residues long.

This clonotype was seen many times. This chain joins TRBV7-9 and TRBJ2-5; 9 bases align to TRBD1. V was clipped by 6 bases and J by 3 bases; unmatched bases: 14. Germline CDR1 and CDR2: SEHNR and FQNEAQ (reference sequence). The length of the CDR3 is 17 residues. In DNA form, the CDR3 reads TGTGCCAGCAGTCGGGGACAGGGCCGACTAGAAGAAGAGACCCAGTACTTC. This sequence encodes CASSRGQGRLEEETQYF.

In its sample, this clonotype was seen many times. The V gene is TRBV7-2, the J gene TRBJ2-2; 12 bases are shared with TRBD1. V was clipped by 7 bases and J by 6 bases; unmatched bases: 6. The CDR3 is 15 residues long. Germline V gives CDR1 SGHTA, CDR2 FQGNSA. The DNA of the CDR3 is TGTGCCAGCACCGGGACAGGGGGCTCGGCCGGGGAGCTGTTTTTT. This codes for CASTGTGGSAGELFF.

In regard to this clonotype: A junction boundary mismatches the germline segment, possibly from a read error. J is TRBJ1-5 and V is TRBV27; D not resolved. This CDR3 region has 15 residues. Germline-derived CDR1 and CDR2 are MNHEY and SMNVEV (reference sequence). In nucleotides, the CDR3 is TGTGCCAGTCAGGCAACGTCGGATAGCAATCGGCCCCAGCATTTT. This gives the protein CASQATSDSNRPQHF.

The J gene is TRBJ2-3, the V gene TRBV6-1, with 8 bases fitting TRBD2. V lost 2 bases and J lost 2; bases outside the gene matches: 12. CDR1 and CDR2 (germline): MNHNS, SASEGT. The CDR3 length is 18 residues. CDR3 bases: TGTGCCAGCAGTGAACGGGGGGGGGTGACAGGCTACACAGATACGCAGTATTTT. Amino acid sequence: CASSERGGVTGYTDTQYF.